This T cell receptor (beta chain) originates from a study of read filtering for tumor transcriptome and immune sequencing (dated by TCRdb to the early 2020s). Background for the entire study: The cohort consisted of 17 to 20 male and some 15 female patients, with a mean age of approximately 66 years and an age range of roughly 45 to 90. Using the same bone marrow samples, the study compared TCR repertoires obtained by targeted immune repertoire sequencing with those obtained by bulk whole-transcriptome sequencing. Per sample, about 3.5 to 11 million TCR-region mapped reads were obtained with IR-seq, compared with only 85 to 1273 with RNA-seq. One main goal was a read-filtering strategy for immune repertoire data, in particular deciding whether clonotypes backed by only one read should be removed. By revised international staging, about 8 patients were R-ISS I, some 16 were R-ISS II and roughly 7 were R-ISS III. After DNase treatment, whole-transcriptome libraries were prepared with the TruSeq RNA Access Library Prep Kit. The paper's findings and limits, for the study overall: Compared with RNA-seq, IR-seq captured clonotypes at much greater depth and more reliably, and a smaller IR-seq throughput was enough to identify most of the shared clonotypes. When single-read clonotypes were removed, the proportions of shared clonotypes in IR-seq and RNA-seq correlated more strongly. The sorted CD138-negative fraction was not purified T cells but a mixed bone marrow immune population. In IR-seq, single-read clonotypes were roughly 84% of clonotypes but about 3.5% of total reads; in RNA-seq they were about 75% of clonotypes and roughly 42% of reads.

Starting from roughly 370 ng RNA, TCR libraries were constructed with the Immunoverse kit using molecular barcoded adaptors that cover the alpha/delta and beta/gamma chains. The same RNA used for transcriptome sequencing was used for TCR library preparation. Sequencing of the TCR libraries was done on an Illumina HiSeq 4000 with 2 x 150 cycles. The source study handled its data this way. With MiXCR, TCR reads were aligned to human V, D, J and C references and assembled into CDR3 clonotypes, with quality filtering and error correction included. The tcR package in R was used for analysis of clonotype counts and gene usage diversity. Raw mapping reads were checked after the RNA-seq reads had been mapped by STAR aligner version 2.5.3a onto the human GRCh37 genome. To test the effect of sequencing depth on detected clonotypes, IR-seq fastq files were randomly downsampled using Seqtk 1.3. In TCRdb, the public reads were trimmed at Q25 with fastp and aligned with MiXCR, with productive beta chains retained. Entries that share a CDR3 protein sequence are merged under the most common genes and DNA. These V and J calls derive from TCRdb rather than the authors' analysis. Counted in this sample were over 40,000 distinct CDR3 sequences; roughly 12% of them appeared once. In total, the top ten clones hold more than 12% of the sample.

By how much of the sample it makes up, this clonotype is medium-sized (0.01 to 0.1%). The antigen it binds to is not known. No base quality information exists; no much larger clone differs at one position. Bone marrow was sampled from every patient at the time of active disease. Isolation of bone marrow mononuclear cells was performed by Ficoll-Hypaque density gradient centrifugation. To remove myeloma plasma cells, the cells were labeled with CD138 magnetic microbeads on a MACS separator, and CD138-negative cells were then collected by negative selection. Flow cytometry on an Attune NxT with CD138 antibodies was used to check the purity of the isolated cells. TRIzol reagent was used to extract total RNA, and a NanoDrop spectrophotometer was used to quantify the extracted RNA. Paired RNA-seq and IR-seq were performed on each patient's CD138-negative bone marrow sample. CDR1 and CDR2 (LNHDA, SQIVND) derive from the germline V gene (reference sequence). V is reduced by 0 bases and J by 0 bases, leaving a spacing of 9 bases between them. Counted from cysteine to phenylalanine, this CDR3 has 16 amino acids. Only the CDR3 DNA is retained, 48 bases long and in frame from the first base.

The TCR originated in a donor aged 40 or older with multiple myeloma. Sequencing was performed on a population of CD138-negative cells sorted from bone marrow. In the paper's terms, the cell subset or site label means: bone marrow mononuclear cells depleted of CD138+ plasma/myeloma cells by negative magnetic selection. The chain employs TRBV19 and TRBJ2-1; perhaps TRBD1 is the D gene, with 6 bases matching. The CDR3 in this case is CASSIEGHSSYNEQFF. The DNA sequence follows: TGTGCCAGTAGTATAGAGGGACATAGCTCCTACAATGAGCAGTTCTTC.